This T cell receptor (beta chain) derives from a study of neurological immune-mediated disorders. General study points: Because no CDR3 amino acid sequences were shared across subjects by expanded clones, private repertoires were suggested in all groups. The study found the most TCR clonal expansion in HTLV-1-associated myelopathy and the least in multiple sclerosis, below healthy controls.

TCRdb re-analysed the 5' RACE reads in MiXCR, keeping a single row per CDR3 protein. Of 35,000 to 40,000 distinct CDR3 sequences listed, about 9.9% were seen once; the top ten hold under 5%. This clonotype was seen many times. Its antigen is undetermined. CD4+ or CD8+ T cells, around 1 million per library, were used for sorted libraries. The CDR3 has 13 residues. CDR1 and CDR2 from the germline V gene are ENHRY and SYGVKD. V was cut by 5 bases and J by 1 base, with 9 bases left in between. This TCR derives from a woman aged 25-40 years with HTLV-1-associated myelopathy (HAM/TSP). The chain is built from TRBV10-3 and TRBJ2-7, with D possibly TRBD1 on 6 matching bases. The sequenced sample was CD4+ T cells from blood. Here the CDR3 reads CAISIGQSYEQYF. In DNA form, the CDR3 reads TGTGCCATCAGTATCGGACAGTCCTACGAGCAGTACTTC.